The rows below give T cell receptor beta chains drawn from one sample of a study of cytomegalovirus exposure and HLA in healthy donors. Produced via immunoSEQ multiplex PCR; TCRdb's table is partial and in-frame only. The sample carries 100,000 or so clones, more than 60% recorded once. The sequencing input was PBMCs. The receptors were gathered from a man over 45 in good health and CMV-seronegative. Each CDR3 is given with its conserved first and last residue. Fields, in order: clone size, J gene, V gene, D gene, CDR3 DNA, CDR3 protein. The D gene is left open where the match is weak. Where a row states a size, it is once, few, many or the class of an expanded clone; other rows omit it.

clone size: NA
J gene: TRBJ2-1
V gene: TRBV7-9
D gene: TRBD2
CDR3 DNA: TGTGCCAGCAGCCCGGGACTAGCGATGGGTAATGAGCAGTTCTTC
CDR3 protein: CASSPGLAMGNEQFF

clone size: NA
J gene: TRBJ1-2
V gene: TRBV28
D gene: TRBD1
CDR3 DNA: TGTGCCAGCAGAGGACAGGGATCCTATGGCTACACCTTC
CDR3 protein: CASRGQGSYGYTF

clone size: NA
J gene: TRBJ2-3
V gene: TRBV6-1
D gene: NA
CDR3 DNA: TGTGCCAGCAGTGAAGGGGCCTTCACAGATACGCAGTATTTT
CDR3 protein: CASSEGAFTDTQYF

clone size: NA
J gene: TRBJ2-1
V gene: TRBV19
D gene: NA
CDR3 DNA: TGTGCCAGTAGTCAGGTAGCGGTTTACAATGAGCAGTTCTTC
CDR3 protein: CASSQVAVYNEQFF

clone size: NA
J gene: TRBJ2-4
V gene: TRBV19
D gene: TRBD1
CDR3 DNA: TGTGCCAGTAGTACTGGGCAGGGGGAAAACATTCAGTACTTC
CDR3 protein: CASSTGQGENIQYF

clone size: few
J gene: TRBJ2-5
V gene: TRBV28
D gene: TRBD2
CDR3 DNA: TGTGCCAGCAGTTTAGGTTCACGGGAGGGGGAGACCCAGTACTTC
CDR3 protein: CASSLGSREGETQYF

clone size: NA
J gene: TRBJ2-7
V gene: TRBV5-5
D gene: TRBD1
CDR3 DNA: TGTGCCAGCAGCCGCGCCACCGGGACAGGGGAAGCCTACGAGCAGTACTTC
CDR3 protein: CASSRATGTGEAYEQYF

clone size: NA
J gene: TRBJ1-4
V gene: TRBV10-3
D gene: NA
CDR3 DNA: TGTGCCATCAGTGAGAGGCAGCGCGGAGGGAAACTGTTTTTT
CDR3 protein: CAISERQRGGKLFF

clone size: NA
J gene: TRBJ2-7
V gene: TRBV4-2
D gene: TRBD1
CDR3 DNA: TGTGCCAGCAGCCAAGCCGGGACAGGGGAATACGAGCAGTACTTC
CDR3 protein: CASSQAGTGEYEQYF

clone size: few
J gene: TRBJ2-1
V gene: TRBV5-6
D gene: NA
CDR3 DNA: TGTGCCAGCAGCCGTCACAGCCTCCGGGGGTCCTACAATGAGCAGTTCTTC
CDR3 protein: CASSRHSLRGSYNEQFF

clone size: NA
J gene: TRBJ2-7
V gene: TRBV19
D gene: NA
CDR3 DNA: TGTGCCAGTAGTCTTCTAGACGACGGCCTCTACGAGCAGTACTTC
CDR3 protein: CASSLLDDGLYEQYF

clone size: once
J gene: TRBJ1-2
V gene: TRBV10-3
D gene: TRBD1
CDR3 DNA: TGTGCCATCAGTAACAGGGGGGATGGTGGCTATGGCTACACCTTC
CDR3 protein: CAISNRGDGGYGYTF